This is a list of T cell receptor beta chains from one sample in a study of shared clonotypes between healthy human individuals. Clones were sequenced by immunoSEQ multiplex PCR, and TCRdb holds only the in-frame ones, with some missing. The sample contains some 1,900,000 clones, roughly 95% of which appear only once. Sequenced sample: naive CD8+ T cells sorted from blood. These receptors originate from a man between 18 and 29 years old in good health. CDR3s include the opening cysteine and the closing phenylalanine or tryptophan. A D gene is named only where the DNA matches it firmly.

>NA|TRBV5-6|TRBJ2-7
CASSLAGSAYEQYF
>TRBD2|TRBV11-2|TRBJ2-1
CASSYLAGANEQFF
>NA|TRBV28|TRBJ2-1
CASSFRGGLNEQFF
>NA|TRBV18|TRBJ2-7
CASSPSRDGYEQYF
>NA|TRBV6-5|TRBJ2-7
CASSYSGSTYEQYF
>TRBD1|TRBV5-5|TRBJ1-1
CASSALGQVGFEAFF
>NA|TRBV6-6|TRBJ2-5
CASSLSGTQETQYF
>TRBD1|TRBV7-6|TRBJ1-5
CASSLGQGNWDQPQHF
>TRBD1|TRBV5-6|TRBJ2-7
CASSSTGFNTEQYF
>NA|TRBV30|TRBJ2-2
CAWGFGTGELFF
>NA|TRBV28|TRBJ2-7
CASSLDSYEQYF
>NA|TRBV9|TRBJ2-7
CASSVEPGIIYEQYF
>NA|TRBV7-9|TRBJ2-3
CASSLEPPRDTQYF
>NA|TRBV19|TRBJ1-4
CASSAGGEGVNEKLFF
>NA|TRBV18|TRBJ2-4
CASSPPEGAGSKNIQYF
>NA|TRBV25-1|TRBJ2-5
CASSEFTGQETQYF
>NA|TRBV5-1|TRBJ2-3
CASSSDVTDTQYF
>TRBD2|TRBV29-1|TRBJ2-3
CSAEASGAPSGGTDTQYF
>TRBD1|TRBV7-3|TRBJ2-1
CASSAGGLSLYNEQFF
>NA|TRBV19|TRBJ2-1
CASSIEGGRTVSSYNEQFF
>TRBD1|TRBV4-1|TRBJ1-1
CASSQGTGEAFF
>NA|TRBV7-9|TRBJ1-2
CASSGVAEANYGYTF
>NA|TRBV11-3|TRBJ2-7
CASSFSLGGEQYF
>TRBD1|TRBV6-1|TRBJ2-5
CASSEGFAGQGFQETQYF
>NA|TRBV30|TRBJ1-1
CAWTQGQEAFF
>NA|TRBV27|TRBJ2-7
CASSWAGPPYEQYF